This is a list of T cell receptor beta chains from one sample in a study of Ad26.COV2.S vaccination and SARS-CoV-2 variants. Data came from immunoSEQ multiplex PCR; TCRdb stores just in-frame clones and leaves some out. The table has roughly 330,000 clones, under 90% seen once. Sample: peripheral blood, taken in a trial of Ad26.COV2.S vaccine versus placebo. These receptor sequences come from a person between 18 and 65 years old who received the Ad26.COV2.S COVID-19 vaccine or a placebo. Each CDR3 is given with its conserved first and last residue. A D gene is named only where the DNA matches it firmly. Clone size is not always given. Where it is, it says once, few, many or a class for expanded clones.

-	TRBV7-9	-	TRBJ1-3	CASSLGYSGNTIYF	TGTGCCAGCAGCTTAGGGTATTCTGGAAACACCATATATTTT
-	TRBV2	few	TRBJ1-2	CASSRVGRYGYTF	TGTGCCAGCTCCAGGGTGGGGAGGTATGGCTACACCTTC
TRBD1	TRBV5-1	-	TRBJ1-1	CASSLTYQGAPGTEAFF	TGCGCCAGCAGCTTAACTTACCAGGGGGCGCCTGGCACTGAAGCTTTCTTT
-	TRBV3-1/TRBV3-2	-	TRBJ2-1	CASSQTHPRGEQFF	TGTGCCAGCAGCCAAACCCACCCGCGGGGTGAGCAGTTCTTC
TRBD1	TRBV18	-	TRBJ2-3	CASSPPTGGVSRDTQYF	TGTGCCAGCTCACCACCTACAGGGGGCGTTTCAAGAGATACGCAGTATTTT
-	TRBV27	-	TRBJ1-1	CASSLSRTLEAFF	TGTGCCAGCAGTTTATCGAGAACTCTTGAAGCTTTCTTT
TRBD1	TRBV5-4	-	TRBJ1-3	CASSLGVDRAGGNTIYF	TGTGCCAGCAGCTTGGGAGTGGACAGGGCGGGCGGAAACACCATATATTTT
TRBD1	TRBV6-5	-	TRBJ2-1	CASSYGTGWGNEQFF	TGTGCCAGCAGTTACGGGACAGGGTGGGGGAATGAGCAGTTCTTC
-	TRBV6-2/TRBV6-3	-	TRBJ1-1	CASSLFRFGTEAFF	TGTGCCAGCAGTCTCTTTAGATTCGGCACTGAAGCTTTCTTT
TRBD2	TRBV20-1	-	TRBJ2-3	CSASRTSGRASTDTQYF	TGCAGTGCTAGTCGGACTAGCGGGAGGGCTAGCACAGATACGCAGTATTTT
-	TRBV7-3	-	TRBJ1-1	CASSLSVDRNTEAFF	TGTGCCAGCAGCTTATCAGTCGACAGGAACACTGAAGCTTTCTTT
-	TRBV6-5	-	TRBJ1-1	CASRGEVTEAFF	TGTGCCAGCAGGGGGGAGGTCACTGAAGCTTTCTTT
TRBD1	TRBV12-3/TRBV12-4	-	TRBJ2-1	CASSRGRNEQFF	TGTGCCAGCAGCAGGGGGCGGAATGAGCAGTTCTTC
-	TRBV11-3	-	TRBJ1-2	CASSLSEAYGYTF	TGTGCCAGCAGCTTAAGTGAGGCCTATGGCTACACCTTC
TRBD2	TRBV27	-	TRBJ2-2	CASSFLGLAGIANTGELFF	TGTGCCAGCAGTTTCTTAGGACTAGCGGGGATAGCGAACACCGGGGAGCTGTTTTTT
-	TRBV5-1	-	TRBJ2-7	CASSLSLRFGTDIGEQYF	TGCGCCAGCAGCTTGTCTCTTAGGTTCGGGACCGATATCGGCGAGCAGTACTTC
-	TRBV10-3	-	TRBJ2-5	CATSKAGFNRETQYF	TGTGCCACGTCAAAGGCGGGGTTCAACCGAGAGACCCAGTACTTC
-	TRBV7-2	-	TRBJ1-2	CASSSRGAYGYTF	TGTGCCAGCAGTTCGAGGGGTGCCTATGGCTACACCTTC
-	TRBV19	-	TRBJ1-5	CASSMRPGEGQPQHF	TGTGCCAGTAGTATGAGACCCGGGGAGGGTCAGCCCCAGCATTTT
TRBD2	TRBV4-3	-	TRBJ2-3	CASSQLSSGGVSTDTQYF	TGCGCCAGCAGCCAACTTTCTAGCGGGGGGGTTAGCACAGATACGCAGTATTTT
TRBD2	TRBV5-6	-	TRBJ2-5	CASSLAAAGEETQYF	TGTGCCAGCAGCTTGGCCGCCGCGGGAGAAGAGACCCAGTACTTC
-	TRBV19	few	TRBJ2-2	CASSTSMLNTGELFF	TGTGCCAGTAGTACGTCCATGCTAAACACCGGGGAGCTGTTTTTT
TRBD2	TRBV13	-	TRBJ2-3	CASSARTSGRSTDTQYF	TGTGCCAGCAGCGCCCGGACTAGCGGACGTAGCACAGATACGCAGTATTTT
-	TRBV18	-	TRBJ1-3	CASSPEGALSGNTIYF	TGTGCCAGCTCACCGGAAGGAGCTCTCTCTGGAAACACCATATATTTT
-	TRBV3-1/TRBV3-2	-	TRBJ2-3	CASSLVDTQYF	TGTGCCAGCAGCCTAGTAGATACGCAGTATTTT
TRBD2	TRBV6-2/TRBV6-3	-	TRBJ2-3	CASSLAAGGGADTQYF	TGTGCCAGCAGCCTTGCGGCGGGAGGGGGAGCAGATACGCAGTATTTT
-	TRBV12-3/TRBV12-4	-	TRBJ1-2	CASTVDGFYGYTF	TGTGCCAGCACCGTTGACGGGTTCTATGGCTACACCTTC
-	TRBV30	-	TRBJ1-5	CAWSVNRAGAQHF	TGTGCCTGGAGTGTAAATCGGGCAGGGGCCCAGCATTTT
-	TRBV6-6	-	TRBJ1-2	CASQGGPPNYGYTF	TGTGCCAGCCAAGGGGGGCCCCCTAACTATGGCTACACCTTC
TRBD2	TRBV6-5	-	TRBJ2-5	CASKELADQETQYF	TGTGCCAGCAAAGAGCTAGCGGACCAAGAGACCCAGTACTTC
TRBD1	TRBV5-8	-	TRBJ1-2	CASSFFPGQGLIYGYTF	TGTGCCAGCAGCTTCTTCCCGGGACAGGGGTTGATCTATGGCTACACCTTC
TRBD1	TRBV11-2	-	TRBJ1-4	CASSIGQGGTTNEKLFF	TGTGCCAGCAGCATTGGACAGGGGGGGACAACTAATGAAAAACTGTTTTTT
-	TRBV6-5	-	TRBJ1-1	CASSSSESEAFF	TGTGCCAGCAGTTCCTCCGAGAGTGAAGCTTTCTTT
-	TRBV2	-	TRBJ1-6	CASSESGVRSSPLHF	TGTGCCAGCAGTGAGAGCGGGGTAAGGAGTTCACCCCTCCACTTT
-	TRBV3-1/TRBV3-2	-	TRBJ1-1	CASSQGFFTEAFF	TGTGCCAGCAGCCAAGGTTTCTTCACTGAAGCTTTCTTT
TRBD1	TRBV3-1/TRBV3-2	-	TRBJ1-6	CASSPWDSNSPLHF	TGTGCCAGCAGCCCCTGGGACAGCAATTCACCCCTCCACTTT
-	TRBV19	once	TRBJ2-3	CATRDFRTKNRTDTQYF	TGTGCCACCCGGGACTTCAGGACCAAAAACCGCACAGATACGCAGTATTTT
TRBD1	TRBV4-1	-	TRBJ1-2	CASSHGDREFRDGYTF	TGCGCCAGCAGCCACGGGGACAGGGAATTTAGGGATGGCTACACCTTC
-	TRBV29-1	-	TRBJ2-2	CSVAGTRIGELFF	TGCAGCGTTGCGGGGACAAGAATCGGGGAGCTGTTTTTT
TRBD2	TRBV7-6	-	TRBJ2-1	CASSFSGSTYNEQFF	TGTGCCAGCAGTTTTAGCGGGAGCACCTACAATGAGCAGTTCTTC
-	TRBV28	-	TRBJ1-2	CASSLFTGSYGYTF	TGTGCCAGCAGCCTCTTCACAGGTTCCTATGGCTACACCTTC
-	TRBV7-9	-	TRBJ2-7	CASTKTGSRYEQYF	TGTGCCAGCACTAAGACAGGTTCGAGGTACGAGCAGTACTTC
-	TRBV24-1	-	TRBJ1-5	CATSQGALAPQHF	TGTGCCACCAGTCAAGGTGCTTTGGCGCCCCAGCATTTT
-	TRBV14	-	TRBJ2-5	CASRSKGLETQYF	TGTGCCAGCAGGAGTAAAGGGTTGGAGACCCAGTACTTC
-	TRBV3-1/TRBV3-2	-	TRBJ1-2	CASVNSNYGYTF	TGTGCCAGCGTTAACAGTAACTATGGCTACACCTTC
-	TRBV6-5	-	TRBJ1-1	CASTQTGYEAFF	TGTGCCAGCACCCAGACAGGATATGAAGCTTTCTTT
-	TRBV18	-	TRBJ1-1	CASSPPGGHFNTEAFF	TGTGCCAGCTCACCACCAGGGGGGCACTTCAACACTGAAGCTTTCTTT
TRBD1	TRBV19	-	TRBJ1-5	CASTNTDRGNQPQHF	TGTGCCAGTACCAACACGGACAGGGGGAATCAGCCCCAGCATTTT
TRBD1	TRBV7-2	few	TRBJ2-6	CASSGTGQSSGANVLTF	TGTGCCAGCTCGGGGACAGGACAAAGCTCTGGGGCCAACGTCCTGACTTTC
-	TRBV2	-	TRBJ2-7	CASSHYGKGFYEQYF	TGTGCCAGCAGCCACTACGGCAAAGGCTTCTACGAGCAGTACTTC
TRBD1	TRBV6-6	-	TRBJ2-7	CASTRDRAAYEQYF	TGTGCCAGCACCCGGGACAGGGCGGCCTACGAGCAGTACTTC
TRBD1	TRBV3-1/TRBV3-2	-	TRBJ2-4	CASSQDRGHIQYF	TGTGCCAGCAGCCAGGACAGGGGGCACATTCAGTACTTC
TRBD1	TRBV19	-	TRBJ1-5	CASSIHSRQGGRVNSNQPQHF	TGTGCCAGTAGTATCCATTCCCGACAGGGGGGACGGGTGAATAGCAATCAGCCCCAGCATTTT
-	TRBV27	few	TRBJ1-1	CASRIEGLSLHTEAFF	TGTGCCAGCAGAATCGAGGGTCTGTCCCTTCACACTGAAGCTTTCTTT
TRBD1	TRBV6-5	-	TRBJ2-7	CASSSTGGWEQYF	TGTGCCAGCAGTTCGACAGGGGGCTGGGAGCAGTACTTC
-	TRBV19	-	TRBJ1-3	CASTPPLGDSGNTIYF	TGTGCCAGTACCCCGCCCCTGGGAGACTCTGGAAACACCATATATTTT
-	TRBV5-8	-	TRBJ2-1	CASSLRGEQFF	TGTGCCAGCAGCTTGCGTGGTGAGCAGTTCTTC
-	TRBV29-1	once	TRBJ2-3	CSVDVFPESTDTQYF	TGCAGCGTTGATGTGTTTCCAGAGAGCACAGATACGCAGTATTTT
-	TRBV7-2	few	TRBJ2-1	CASSLAGGLGYNEQFF	TGTGCCAGCAGCTTAGCAGGAGGGTTAGGTTACAATGAGCAGTTCTTC
-	TRBV6-6	-	TRBJ1-1	CASSLDSQLNTEAFF	TGTGCCAGCAGTTTGGACAGCCAATTGAACACTGAAGCTTTCTTT